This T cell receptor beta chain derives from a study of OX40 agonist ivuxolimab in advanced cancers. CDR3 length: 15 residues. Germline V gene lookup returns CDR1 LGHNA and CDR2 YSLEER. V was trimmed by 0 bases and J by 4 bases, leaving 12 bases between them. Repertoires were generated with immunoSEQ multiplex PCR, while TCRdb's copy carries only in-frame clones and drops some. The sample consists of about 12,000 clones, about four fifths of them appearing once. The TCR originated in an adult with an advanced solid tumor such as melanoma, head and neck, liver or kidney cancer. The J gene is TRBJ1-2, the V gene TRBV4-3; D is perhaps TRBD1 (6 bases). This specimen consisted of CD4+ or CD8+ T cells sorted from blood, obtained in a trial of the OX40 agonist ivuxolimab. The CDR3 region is CASSQDVGAIYGYTF. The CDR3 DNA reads TGCGCCAGCAGCCAAGATGTGGGGGCCATCTATGGCTACACCTTC.